This T cell receptor beta chain was sequenced for a study of blood T cell repertoires in COVID-19. Turning to the study itself: Samples taken during acute and convalescent COVID-19 were collected in the United States, Italy and Spain.

Cohort allocation depended upon clinical history that participants reported. TCRdb keeps only in-frame clones here, not all; method: immunoSEQ multiplex PCR. Of 150,000 to 250,000 clones in the sample, 75% to 90% were seen once. Germline CDR1 and CDR2: SGDLS and YYNGEE. The CDR3 loop spans 13 amino acids. V shed 7 bases and J shed 3 bases, with 11 bases lying between them. The chain employs TRBV9 and TRBJ2-1, with a possible D match to TRBD1 (6 bases). This sequence was found in a woman in her 30s who had recovered from COVID-19. Sample: PBMCs or T cells enriched from blood (not recorded which). The CDR3 reads CASAGQLYNEQFF. Here the CDR3 DNA reads TGTGCCAGCGCCGGACAGCTCTACAATGAGCAGTTCTTC.